This paragraph reports one T cell receptor beta chain. Its binding antigen is unknown. Nothing much larger sits one base from this clone, and base qualities are not available. Using the deep immunoSEQ assay, TCR CDR3 regions were amplified from genomic DNA by multiplex PCR. Genomic DNA extracted from each cell subset was distributed evenly over all wells of several immunoSEQ 96-well plates, and each plate served as one replicate. Each replicate PCR for sorted subsets received 200 ng genomic DNA, equal to about 30,000 T cell genomes. Purified libraries were quantified with a Qubit 3.0 fluorometer, sized on a Bioanalyzer 2100, and re-quantified with the KAPA Library Quantification kit. Each immunoSEQ 96-well plate was sequenced on its own single-read 150-cycle Illumina NextSeq 550 flow cell. The paper's processing steps were these. The immunoSEQ output contained only junctional sequences without quality scores, so filtering could not match that applied to full-length reads. To assign V/J genes and CDR3, sequences were annotated using PyIR, a Python wrapper for IgBLAST v1.9, with IMGT germline references. Reads were removed for weak V/J assignments (E-value above 1e-6), missing CDR3, stop codons, out-of-frame junctions, or ambiguous translated residues. V3J clonotypes were defined as sequences sharing an identical inferred V gene, J gene, and CDR3 amino acid sequence. To compute the percentage overlap between repertoires, the number of shared unique clonotypes was divided by the size of the smaller repertoire. Three approaches were used to assess repertoire richness: RTK rarefaction, the Chao1 estimator, and Recon v2.1 estimates of unobserved clonotypes. Generation probabilities were computed with OLGA for all TCRbeta clonotypes obtained by the gDNA method from several donors. Sourced from immuneACCESS, this table was stored by TCRdb with only in-frame sequences that have V and J called. A share of the clones is absent; for the studies checked, an unresolved V gene accounts for under half, and the remainder has no known explanation. That table supplies the V and J calls and clone size; D and trimming were determined from the DNA. The sample has some 2 million clones on record, about 95% of them singletons. 1.1% of the sample comes from the top ten.

This sample was included in a study of shared clonotypes between healthy human individuals (dated by TCRdb to about 2020). Regarding the study in general: Three men and a couple of women, aged 18 to 49 years, made up the cohort. For each donor, CD4 naive and CD4 memory were each given three plates, CD8 naive was given two plates, and CD8 memory was given one plate. Leukapheresis yielded between about 0.9 and 9.5 billion PBMCs per donor. Libraries were prepared and TCR repertoires were sequenced by different laboratories using diverse techniques, in order to increase sequencing depth and limit assay-specific biases. Blood TCR repertoires of five healthy adults were deeply sequenced to estimate repertoire size and the extent of clonotype sharing between individuals.

Findings and caveats that apply to the study as a whole: Incomplete sequencing was indicated by rarefaction of sorted-subset datasets, despite the large sequencing depth. Compared with non-shared clonotypes, the clonotypes found in all four sorted-subset donors had higher generation probabilities. Sharing across several donors was observed for about 5% of naive CD4, over 3% of naive CD8, about 2.5% of memory CD4, and roughly 0.4% of memory CD8 clonotypes. Because the study included a small number of donors, the genetic and exposure-history diversity represented was limited. Sampling was restricted to blood, and TCR repertoires in tissue are likely to differ from TCR repertoires in blood. Naive subsets generally had larger estimated clonotype richness than memory subsets did. Based on pairwise subsampling, the degree of clonotype sharing among donors was expected to be affected by sequencing depth.

CD8 naive samples consisted of CD45RO-negative cells that were positively selected for CCR7, yielding a CD45RA+CCR7+ population without TemRA cells. The donors were healthy, HIV-negative adults who had no recently reported acute infections or vaccinations. Every donor was a Caucasian adult residing in Nashville, Tennessee, USA. Blood was obtained by leukapheresis, after which PBMCs were separated by Ficoll-Histopaque density gradient centrifugation and cryopreserved in liquid nitrogen vapor phase. Analytical flow cytometry was used to check the purity and quantity of each magnetically sorted T cell population. Genomic DNA was isolated from every sorted fraction and measured by UV absorbance on a Nanodrop 2000c. Sequenced material: naive CD8+ T cells sorted from blood. This specimen's cell subset or site label, per the study, means: CD45RA+CCR7+. The TCR was taken from a man aged 18 to 30 in good health.

In nucleotides, the sequence is TGCAGCGTCCGACCCGTGGAGGAGGAAAAACTGTTTTTT. It codes for CSVRPVEEEKLFF. This chain joins TRBV29-1 to TRBJ1-4, with the D gene not confidently named. Based on the germline V gene, the CDR1 and CDR2 sequences are SQVTM and ANQGSEA. At the junction V is shortened by 6 bases and J by 8 bases, with 16 bases in between. The CDR3 spans 13 residues, from the cysteine through the phenylalanine. CDR3 DNA is the only sequence kept; it has 39 bases, read in frame from the first base.